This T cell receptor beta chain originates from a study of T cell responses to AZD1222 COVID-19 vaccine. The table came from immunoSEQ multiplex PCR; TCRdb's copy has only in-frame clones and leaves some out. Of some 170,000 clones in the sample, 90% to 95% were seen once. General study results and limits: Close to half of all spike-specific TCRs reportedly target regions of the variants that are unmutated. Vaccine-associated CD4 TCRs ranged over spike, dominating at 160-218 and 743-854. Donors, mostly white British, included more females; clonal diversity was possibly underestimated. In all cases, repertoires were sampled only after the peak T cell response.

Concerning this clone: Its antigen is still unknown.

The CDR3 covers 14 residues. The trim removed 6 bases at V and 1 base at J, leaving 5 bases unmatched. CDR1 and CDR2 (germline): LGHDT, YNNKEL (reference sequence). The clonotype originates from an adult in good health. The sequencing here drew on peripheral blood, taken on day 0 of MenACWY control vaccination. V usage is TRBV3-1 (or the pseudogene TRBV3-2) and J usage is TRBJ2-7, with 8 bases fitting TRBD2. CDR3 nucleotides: TGTGCCAGCAGACCAAGCGGGGGATCCTACGAGCAGTACTTC. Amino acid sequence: CASRPSGGSYEQYF.